This TCR beta chain stems from a study of human T cells and chemical hapten exposure. Study-wide context: Diphenylcyclopropenone doses were given weekly to the scalps of patients across the roughly 24-week study.

J was trimmed by 5 bases and V by 5 bases; bases with no gene match: 11. The germline CDR1 and CDR2 sequences are WNHNN and SYGVQD (reference sequence). CDR3 length equals 16 residues. Time point noted: pre-sensitization, week 0. Documented treatment: therapeutic diphenylcyclopropenone sensitization with weekly scalp DPC. Ten or more counts support this clonotype. Single cDNA molecules in the library carried unique molecular identifiers attached during preparation. TCRdb passed the RACE reads through MiXCR, listing each CDR3 protein once. Among 300,000 to 450,000 distinct CDR3 sequences listed, roughly 5% were seen once.

The clonotype comes from a woman aged 50 to 60 with alopecia areata. Some clones in this sample may be carry-over from other donors' samples. The gene calls are TRBV10-1 and TRBJ2-3; 9 bases match TRBD2. Sample: whole blood, taken in connection with sensitization to the hapten diphenylcyclopropenone (DPC). DNA for the CDR3: TGCGCCAGCAGTCTCTCGAAGCGGGAGGTTCGAGATACGCAGTATTTT. This sequence encodes CASSLSKREVRDTQYF.